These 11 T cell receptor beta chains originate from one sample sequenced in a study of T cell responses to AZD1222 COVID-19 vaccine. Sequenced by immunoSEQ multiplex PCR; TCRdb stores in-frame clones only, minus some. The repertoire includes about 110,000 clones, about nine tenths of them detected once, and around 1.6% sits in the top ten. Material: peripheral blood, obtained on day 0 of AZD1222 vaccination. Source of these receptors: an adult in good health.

The chain's CDR3 is CASSLTGVKGYTF. In DNA form, the CDR3 reads TGTGCCAGCAGCCTTACAGGGGTGAAGGGCTACACCTTC. The J gene is TRBJ1-2, the V gene TRBV3-1 (or the pseudogene TRBV3-2), with 7 bases lining up with TRBD1. Germline V gene lookup returns CDR1 LGHDT and CDR2 YNNKEL (reference sequence). The CDR3 extends over 13 amino acids. V lost 4 bases and J lost 8; bases outside the gene matches: 7.

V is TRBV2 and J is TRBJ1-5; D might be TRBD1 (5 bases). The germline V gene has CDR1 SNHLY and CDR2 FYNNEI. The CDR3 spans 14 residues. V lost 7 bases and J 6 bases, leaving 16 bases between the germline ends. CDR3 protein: CASKIGGEGQPQHF. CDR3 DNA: TGTGCCAGCAAGATAGGAGGGGAAGGTCAGCCCCAGCATTTT.

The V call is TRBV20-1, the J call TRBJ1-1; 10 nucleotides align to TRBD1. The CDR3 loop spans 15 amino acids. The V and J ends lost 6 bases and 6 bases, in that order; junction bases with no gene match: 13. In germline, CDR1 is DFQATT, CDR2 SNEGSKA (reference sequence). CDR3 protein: CSASSPGTGAPEAFF. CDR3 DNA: TGCAGTGCAAGTTCTCCTGGGACAGGGGCCCCTGAAGCTTTCTTT.

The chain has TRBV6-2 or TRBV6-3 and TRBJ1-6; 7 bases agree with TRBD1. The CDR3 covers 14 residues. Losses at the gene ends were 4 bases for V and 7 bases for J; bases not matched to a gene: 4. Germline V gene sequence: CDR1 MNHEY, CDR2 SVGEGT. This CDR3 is CASSLGGFNSPLHF. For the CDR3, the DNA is TGTGCCAGCAGTTTAGGGGGCTTCAATTCACCCCTCCACTTT.

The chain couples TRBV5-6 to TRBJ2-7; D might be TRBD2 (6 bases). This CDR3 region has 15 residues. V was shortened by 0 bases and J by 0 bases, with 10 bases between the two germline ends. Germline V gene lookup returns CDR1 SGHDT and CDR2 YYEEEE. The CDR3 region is CASSLGAGSSYEQYF. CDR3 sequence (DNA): TGTGCCAGCAGCTTGGGGGCGGGGAGCTCCTACGAGCAGTACTTC.

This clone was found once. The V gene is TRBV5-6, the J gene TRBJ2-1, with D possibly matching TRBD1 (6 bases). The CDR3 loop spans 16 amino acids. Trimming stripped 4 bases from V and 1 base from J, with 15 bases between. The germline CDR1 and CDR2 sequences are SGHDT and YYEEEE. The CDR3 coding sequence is TGTGCCAGCAGCGTTTCAACAGGGTTTTCCTACAATGAGCAGTTCTTC. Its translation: CASSVSTGFSYNEQFF.

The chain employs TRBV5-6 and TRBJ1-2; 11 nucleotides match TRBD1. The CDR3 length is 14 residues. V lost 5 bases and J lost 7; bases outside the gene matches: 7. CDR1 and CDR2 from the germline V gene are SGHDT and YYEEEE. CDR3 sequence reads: CASRSPGTGGGYTF. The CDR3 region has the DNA TGTGCCAGCAGATCCCCCGGGACAGGGGGTGGCTACACCTTC.

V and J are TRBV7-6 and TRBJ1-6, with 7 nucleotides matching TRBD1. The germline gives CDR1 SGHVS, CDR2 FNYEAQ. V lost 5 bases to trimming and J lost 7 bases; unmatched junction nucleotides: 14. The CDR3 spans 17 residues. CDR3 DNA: TGTGCCAGCAGCCTAAGCTCTCGACAGGGTTTCAATTCACCCCTCCACTTT. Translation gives CASSLSSRQGFNSPLHF.

In DNA, the CDR3 is TGTGCCAGCAGCCAAGGAAGGAATTCACCCCTCCACTTT. Its protein product is CASSQGRNSPLHF. The chain links TRBV3-1 (or the pseudogene TRBV3-2) to TRBJ1-6; D is undetermined. Between the trimmed V and J ends, which lost 1 base and 7 bases, there was a span of 5 bases. There are 13 residues in the CDR3. Germline lookup yields CDR1 LGHDT and CDR2 YNNKEL (reference sequence).

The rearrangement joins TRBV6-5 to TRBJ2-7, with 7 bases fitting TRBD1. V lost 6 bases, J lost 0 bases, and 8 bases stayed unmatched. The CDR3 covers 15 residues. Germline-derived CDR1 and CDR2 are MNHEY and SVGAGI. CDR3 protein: CASSDTGDSSYEQYF. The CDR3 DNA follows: TGTGCCAGCAGCGATACAGGGGATAGCTCCTACGAGCAGTACTTC.

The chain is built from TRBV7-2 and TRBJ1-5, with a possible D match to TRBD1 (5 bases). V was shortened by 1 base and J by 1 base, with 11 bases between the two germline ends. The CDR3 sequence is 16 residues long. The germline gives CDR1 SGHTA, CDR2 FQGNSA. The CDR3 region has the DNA TGTGCCAGCAGCTTAGTTGGGGGGATGAGCAATCAGCCCCAGCATTTT. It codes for CASSLVGGMSNQPQHF.